The 24 T cell receptor beta chains below come from one sample, sequenced in a study of T cells in women clearing cervical HPV infection. Clones were read by immunoSEQ multiplex PCR, and TCRdb kept only the in-frame ones, dropping some. The sample includes over 15,000 clones. Sequenced: blood buffy coat. The origin of the receptors is a woman between 18 and 75 years old with a cervical HPV16 infection that either progressed to CIN3+ or cleared (not recorded which).

On this clone itself: The read stops 3 residues short of the end of the CDR3; the missing end is completed from the germline J gene. This chain uses TRBV11-2 with TRBJ1-2; a weak D match, TRBD1 (6 bases). Germline lookup yields CDR1 SGHAT and CDR2 FQNNGV. This CDR3 has 15 amino acids. V dropped 5 bases and J dropped 3 bases, with 16 bases sitting between them. The CDR3 sequence: CASSLTGQSDYGYTF. CDR3 DNA (partial): TGTGCCAGCAGCCTTACAGGGCAGTCGGACTATGGC.

A note on this clone: The read gets to within 3 residues of the CDR3 end, and the germline J gene fills in the rest. The chain links TRBV18 to TRBJ2-7, with a possible D match to TRBD2 (5 bases). Germline CDR1 is KGHSH and CDR2 is LQKENI. Trimming shortened V by 6 bases and J by 2 bases, and 14 bases separated the two germline ends. This CDR3 spans 14 amino acids. The sequenced CDR3 bases are TGTGCCAGCTCCGTACTAGATGAGGCCTACGAG. Encoded protein: CASSVLDEAYE. The complete CDR3 protein is CASSVLDEAYEQYF.

A note on this clone: Coverage ceases 3 residues before the CDR3 finishes, and the germline J gene fills in the end. The chain couples TRBV7-8 to TRBJ2-3; the match to TRBD1 covers 10 bases. The CDR3 is 14 amino acids. CDR1 and CDR2 (germline): SGHVS, FQNEAQ. Partial CDR3 DNA: TGTGCCAGCAACCTGGGACAGGGGAATCAGCCG. This translates into CASNLGQGNQP. The full-length CDR3 reads as CASNLGQGNQPQYF.

Comment on this clone: The read is 3 residues too short to cover the CDR3 end, so that end is filled in from the germline J gene. The chain carries TRBV2 and TRBJ2-2, with D possibly being TRBD1 (5 bases). Germline V gives CDR1 SNHLY, CDR2 FYNNEI. There are 15 residues in the CDR3. CDR3 loop: CASSILGTGANVLFF. CDR3 bases read: TGTGCCAGCAGCATTTTGGGAACTGGGGCCAACGTG.

A word on this clone: The read gets to within 3 residues of the CDR3 end, and the germline J gene fills in the rest. The rearrangement uses TRBV5-1 and TRBJ2-1; 7 positions match TRBD2. V gave up 4 bases and J gave up 1 base; unmatched junction bases: 2. Germline V gene lookup returns CDR1 SGHRS and CDR2 YFSETQ. This CDR3 has 14 amino acids. CDR3 sequence: CASSPGLSYNEQFF. The sequenced CDR3 bases are TGCGCCAGCAGCCCGGGACTATCCTACAATGAG.

A note on this clone: The CDR3 end falls 3 residues outside the read, so it is completed with the germline J gene. The chain couples TRBV5-8 to TRBJ2-4; 8 positions match TRBD1. Per germline, CDR1 SGHTS and CDR2 YDEGEE. J lost 4 bases, V lost 1 base, and 1 base had no gene match. The CDR3 is 14 residues long. CDR3 bases read: TGTGCCAGCAGCTTGAACAGGGGGAAAAACATT. Amino acid sequence: CASSLNRGKNI. The full-length CDR3 reads as CASSLNRGKNIQYF.

For this clone: The read ends 3 residues shy of where the CDR3 ends; the end is completed using the germline J gene. This sequence joins TRBV20-1 and TRBJ1-1; the match to TRBD1 covers 12 bases. The V gene's germline CDR1 is DFQATT and CDR2 SNEGSKA (reference sequence). This CDR3 is 15 amino acids long. Partial CDR3 DNA: TGCAGTGCTACCCGACCGGGACAGGGGGCTTGGGGG. It encodes CSATRPGQGAWG. From start to end, the CDR3 is CSATRPGQGAWGAFF.

Remarks on this clone: The CDR3 end lies 3 residues beyond the end of the read and is filled in from the germline J gene. This chain connects TRBV7-9 to TRBJ2-7, with 8 bases fitting TRBD1. CDR1 is SEHNR, CDR2 FQNEAQ, per germline (reference sequence). With V trimmed by 2 bases and J by 5 bases, 8 bases remained unmatched. The CDR3 covers 15 residues. The part of the CDR3 DNA that was read is TGTGCCAGCAGCTTAAGCGGACAGGGAGGCGACGAG. Translating gives CASSLSGQGGDE. The whole CDR3 region reads CASSLSGQGGDEQYF.

Regarding this clone: The read ends 3 residues shy of where the CDR3 ends; the end is completed using the germline J gene. The chain carries TRBV7-8 and TRBJ2-5; 8 bases agree with TRBD2. Germline V gives CDR1 SGHVS, CDR2 FQNEAQ. Unmatched junction bases numbered 3, after V lost 1 base and J lost 5 bases. The CDR3 covers 14 residues. The chain's CDR3 is CASSLVPSGETQYF. CDR3 DNA, as far as it was read: TGTGCCAGCAGCTTAGTCCCTAGCGGGGAGACC.

This clone shows up as medium-sized by frequency. The missing CDR3 end, 3 residues past where the read stops, is filled in from the germline J gene. J is TRBJ1-1 and V is TRBV5-1, with TRBD1 identical over 8 bases. The ends lost 3 bases at V and 2 bases at J; junction bases unmatched: 6. From germline, CDR1 is SGHRS and CDR2 YFSETQ. CDR3 length: 15 residues. This CDR3 is CASSSGGADNTEAFF. The part of the CDR3 DNA that was read is TGCGCCAGCAGCTCAGGGGGCGCGGATAACACTGAA.

As to this clone: Read sequence stops 3 residues before the CDR3 end, and the germline J gene provides the missing end. The chain uses TRBV7-3 and TRBJ1-2, with TRBD1 matching over 7 bases. J lost 5 bases, V lost 5 bases, and 11 bases had no gene match. There are 15 residues in the CDR3. Per the germline V gene, CDR1 is SGHTA and CDR2 is FQGTGA. Partial CDR3 DNA: TGTGCCAGCAGCCCGGGGATCGGGACAGAATATGGC. Its translation: CASSPGIGTEYG. Given in full, the CDR3 is CASSPGIGTEYGYTF.

To note about this clone: From the germline J gene comes the end of the CDR3, since the read stops 3 residues before it. The chain links TRBV6-2 or TRBV6-3 to TRBJ2-2; tentative D call: TRBD2 (6 bases). The CDR3 sequence is 16 residues long. Germline V gene sequence: CDR1 MNHEY, CDR2 SVGEGT. CDR3 loop: CASSPGTSSYNSPLFF. Incomplete CDR3 DNA: TGTGCCAGCAGCCCCGGGACTTCCTCCTATAATTCACCG.

As for this clone: The read gets to within 3 residues of the CDR3 end, and the germline J gene fills in the rest. This chain uses TRBV7-2 with TRBJ1-2; 8 nucleotides line up with TRBD1. Germline CDR1 and CDR2: SGHTA and FQGNSA. The CDR3 length is 14 residues. The CDR3 bases that were read are TGTGCCAGCAGCCCTGGGCAGGGGGCTCAAGGC. Amino acids: CASSPGQGAQG. The entire CDR3 is CASSPGQGAQGYTF.

As regards this clone: The read terminates 3 residues ahead of where the CDR3 ends, so the germline J gene completes it. The J gene is TRBJ2-5, the V gene TRBV11-1; no clear D gene. The V end lost 1 base, the J end lost 2 bases, and 8 bases lay between the germline ends. This CDR3 region has 14 residues. Germline CDR1 SGHAT, CDR2 FQDESV (reference sequence). The CDR3 loop reads CASSLDHKQETQYF. Incomplete CDR3 DNA: TGTGCCAGCAGCTTAGACCACAAGCAAGAGACC.

Points on this clone: Read coverage stops 3 residues before the CDR3 terminus; the germline J gene supplies the remainder. The chain couples TRBV28 to TRBJ1-6, with D unresolved. Germline loops: CDR1 MDHEN, CDR2 SYDVKM. The CDR3 contains 12 residues. V gave up 4 bases and J gave up 6 bases, with 4 bases separating them. The CDR3 here is CASSSSNSPLHF. The CDR3 DNA, read in part, is TGTGCCAGCAGTTCGTCTAATTCACCC.

A remark on this clone: The observed sequence ends 3 residues before the CDR3 terminus, with the missing tail filled in from the germline J gene. The rearrangement uses TRBV7-6 and TRBJ2-3; 13 nucleotides line up with TRBD2. The CDR3 has 15 residues. Per germline, CDR1 SGHVS and CDR2 FNYEAQ. CDR3 residues: CASSFRTSGGETQYF. Partial CDR3 DNA: TGTGCCAGCAGCTTTAGGACTAGCGGGGGAGAGACG.

Points on this clone: The DNA ends 3 residues before the CDR3 does, and the rest of the CDR3 is filled in from the germline J gene. The chain has TRBV11-3 and TRBJ2-5; TRBD2 matches 11 bases. The CDR3 loop spans 15 amino acids. Trimming removed 5 bases from V and 2 bases from J; junction bases left unmatched: 4. CDR1 and CDR2 from the germline V gene are SGHNT and YENEEA. The DNA read from the CDR3 is TGTGCCAGCAGCGGGGGACTAGCGGAACAAGAGACC. The encoded protein is CASSGGLAEQET. The entire CDR3 protein reads CASSGGLAEQETQYF.

Comments on this clone: The read gets to within 3 residues of the CDR3 end, and the germline J gene fills in the rest. This chain joins TRBV20-1 and TRBJ2-3; 8 bases agree with TRBD2. CDR1 and CDR2 from the germline V gene are DFQATT and SNEGSKA (reference sequence). V lost 6 bases to trimming and J lost 5 bases; unmatched junction nucleotides: 10. This CDR3 spans 14 amino acids. The CDR3 spells CSASDSGGLDTQYF. The DNA read from the CDR3 is TGCAGTGCCTCCGACTCGGGGGGGCTAGATACG.

The sequenced CDR3 bases are TGCGCCAGCAGCTTGGAGGGCAGGTCTAGCACAGATACG. As protein: CASSLEGRSSTDT. The whole CDR3 sequence reads CASSLEGRSSTDTQYF. This sequence joins TRBV5-1 and TRBJ2-3; D gene unclear. The missing CDR3 end, 3 residues past where the read stops, is filled in from the germline J gene. The V end lost 0 bases, the J end lost 0 bases, and 11 bases lay between the germline ends. The germline CDR1 and CDR2 sequences are SGHRS and YFSETQ. This CDR3 has 16 amino acids. The entire variable domain, with the rest obtained from reference TRBV5-1 and TRBJ2-3, is as follows: KAGVTQTPRYLIKTRGQQVTLSCSPISGHRSVSWYQQTPGQGLQFLFEYFSETQRNKGNFPGRFSGRQFSNSRSEMNVSTLELGDSALYLCASSLEGRSSTDTQYFGPGTRLTVL.

Comment on this clone: With the read ending 3 residues before the CDR3 end, the germline J gene is used to fill in that end. This chain joins TRBV20-1 and TRBJ1-2, with a weak D call TRBD1 (5 bases). V was trimmed by 5 bases and J by 1 base, leaving 11 bases between them. CDR1 and CDR2 (germline): DFQATT, SNEGSKA (reference sequence). The CDR3 extends over 13 amino acids. This CDR3 is CSAPKTVNYGYTF. The CDR3 bases that were read are TGCAGTGCTCCAAAGACAGTTAACTATGGC.

About this clone itself: The observed sequence ends 3 residues before the CDR3 terminus, with the missing tail filled in from the germline J gene. The rearrangement links TRBV5-1 to TRBJ2-7, with 10 nucleotides matching TRBD1. CDR3 length: 15 amino acids. V dropped 2 bases and J dropped 3; count of bases not matched to a gene: 5. Germline CDR1 is SGHRS and CDR2 is YFSETQ. The covered CDR3 bases are TGCGCCAGCAGCTTTTGGACAGGGGGAAGCTACGAG. It yields the protein CASSFWTGGSYE. The entire CDR3 is CASSFWTGGSYEQYF.

About this clone itself: Read sequence stops 3 residues before the CDR3 end, and the germline J gene provides the missing end. V usage is TRBV28 and J usage is TRBJ2-5, with 9 bases fitting TRBD1. The CDR3 extends over 15 amino acids. Trimming at V came to 2 bases and at J to 4 bases, leaving 5 bases not matched to a gene. Germline V gene data show CDR1 as MDHEN and CDR2 as SYDVKM. The covered CDR3 bases are TGTGCCAGCAGTTTACGGGACAGGGACGGAGAGACC. As protein: CASSLRDRDGET. The whole CDR3 is CASSLRDRDGETQYF.

Turning to this clone: From the germline J gene comes the end of the CDR3, since the read stops 3 residues before it. The J gene is TRBJ2-3, the V gene TRBV6-2 or TRBV6-3, with TRBD2 matching over 14 bases. J gave up 5 bases and V 6 bases, and 4 bases lay outside the gene matches. The CDR3 is 15 residues long. Germline V CDR1 and CDR2: MNHEY, SVGEGT. This chain's CDR3 is CASRRLAGGQDTQYF. CDR3 DNA (partial): TGTGCCAGCAGGAGACTAGCGGGGGGGCAAGATACG.

Notes on this clone: The read stops 3 residues short of the end of the CDR3; the missing end is completed from the germline J gene. The chain links TRBV30 to TRBJ2-7, with a weak D call TRBD1 (5 bases). The V end was cut by 1 base, the J end by 2 bases, with 9 bases between. Germline V gene data show CDR1 as GTSNPN and CDR2 as SVGIG (reference sequence). There are 13 residues in the CDR3. Incomplete CDR3 DNA: TGTGCCTGGAGTGGTCAGGGCCCCTACGAG. Protein sequence: CAWSGQGPYE. The full CDR3 is CAWSGQGPYEQYF.